This T cell receptor (beta chain) was sequenced during a study of T-cell reconstitution after alpha-beta-depleted transplantation in children. This clonotype was seen many times. The V end was cut by 0 bases, the J end by 2 bases, with 11 bases between. Per the germline V gene, CDR1 is SGHTA and CDR2 is FQGNSA. The CDR3 covers 16 residues. Unique molecular identifiers featured in how the TCRbeta library was prepared. MiXCR, applied by TCRdb to the PCR reads, yields one record per CDR3 protein. The table lists about 110,000 distinct CDR3 sequences, roughly 6.1% of them singletons. This sequence joins TRBV7-2 and TRBJ2-1; no clear D. This TCR derives from a male patient aged 2 to 9 who had a stem cell transplant for acute lymphoblastic leukemia, so the T cells may come from the graft donor. The input for sequencing was PBMCs, mostly from graft donor cells, taken 360 days after TCRalphabeta/CD19-depleted stem cell transplant. The CDR3 coding sequence is TGTGCCAGCAGCTTAGCTAGGAAAGTTGCCTACAATGAGCAGTTCTTC. Its protein is CASSLARKVAYNEQFF.